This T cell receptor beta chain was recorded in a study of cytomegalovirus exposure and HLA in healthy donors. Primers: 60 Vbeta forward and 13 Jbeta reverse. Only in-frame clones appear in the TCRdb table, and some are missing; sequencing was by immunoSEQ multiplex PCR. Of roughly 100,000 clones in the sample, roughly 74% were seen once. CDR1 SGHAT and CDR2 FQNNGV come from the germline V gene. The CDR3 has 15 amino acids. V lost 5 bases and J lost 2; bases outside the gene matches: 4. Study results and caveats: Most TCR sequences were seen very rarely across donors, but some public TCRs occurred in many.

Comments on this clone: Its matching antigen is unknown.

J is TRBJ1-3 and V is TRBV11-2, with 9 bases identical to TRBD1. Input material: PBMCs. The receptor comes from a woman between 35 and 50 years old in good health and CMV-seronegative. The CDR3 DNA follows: TGTGCCAGCAGCCCGCGGACAGGGGCTGGAAACACCATATATTTT. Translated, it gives CASSPRTGAGNTIYF.